One and the same sample provided the 17 T cell receptor beta chains below, sequenced in a study of blood T cell repertoires in COVID-19. The table came from immunoSEQ multiplex PCR; TCRdb's copy has only in-frame clones and leaves some out. This sample has approximately 190,000 clones, with 85% to 90% found just once. The sequenced sample was peripheral blood. The receptors originated from a man older than 75 with acute or convalescent COVID-19.

In regard to this clone: This CDR3 is also generated by other DNA sequences in the sample. This sequence joins TRBV9 and TRBJ2-1, with 7 bases matching TRBD2. The CDR3 extends over 15 amino acids. Germline CDR1 SGDLS, CDR2 YYNGEE. J lost 2 bases, V lost 0 bases, and 2 bases had no gene match. DNA for the CDR3: TGTGCCAGCAGCGTAGGCCTAGCGGCCTACAATGAGCAGTTCTTC. It yields the protein CASSVGLAAYNEQFF. Full variable domain (missing parts from reference TRBV9 and TRBJ2-1): DSGVTQTPKHLITATGQRVTLRCSPRSGDLSVYWYQQSLDQGLQFLIQYYNGEERAKGNILERFSAQQFPDLHSELNLSSLELGDSALYFCASSVGLAAYNEQFFGPGTRLTVL.

This clone has at least ten counts. V gene TRBV25-1 combines with J gene TRBJ1-6; D unresolved. Deletions cut 5 bases from V and 8 bases from J, with 10 bases between. Germline V gives CDR1 MGHDK, CDR2 SYGVNS. The CDR3 extends over 13 amino acids. As DNA, the CDR3 is TGTGCCAGCAGTCGGACTGGGGATTCACCCCTCCACTTT. It translates to CASSRTGDSPLHF.

This clone was counted a few times. V is TRBV7-8 and J is TRBJ1-1, with a possible D match to TRBD1 (5 bases). The V end was cut by 0 bases, the J end by 7 bases, with 9 bases between. The CDR3 has 13 amino acids. CDR1 is SGHVS, CDR2 FQNEAQ, per germline. CDR3 sequence: CASSLALQGEAFF. The DNA of the CDR3 is TGTGCCAGCAGCTTAGCGCTTCAGGGTGAAGCTTTCTTT.

The chain carries TRBV3-1 (or the pseudogene TRBV3-2) and TRBJ2-7, with D tentatively TRBD1 (6 bases). V lost 0 bases and J lost 6, with 21 bases in between. The germline V gene encodes CDR1 LGHDT and CDR2 YNNKEL (reference sequence). The CDR3 spans 17 residues. This CDR3 reads CASSQDCNRAPLVEQYV. As DNA, the CDR3 is TGTGCCAGCAGCCAAGATTGTAACAGGGCCCCTTTAGTCGAGCAGTACGTC.

This clone has just a few counts. The V gene is TRBV10-2, the J gene TRBJ2-2, with 14 bases fitting TRBD2. CDR3 size: 18 residues. Trimming removed 8 bases from V and 4 bases from J; junction bases left unmatched: 12. Looked up from germline, CDR1 is WSHSY and CDR2 is SAAADI. Here the CDR3 DNA reads TGCGCCAGCGGAGGGACTAGCGGGAGTTTGGCCATCACCGGGGAGCTGTTTTTT. Translating it yields CASGGTSGSLAITGELFF.

V and J are TRBV28 and TRBJ2-2, with a possible D match to TRBD1 (6 bases). Deletions cut 5 bases from V and 3 bases from J, with 13 bases between. Germline CDR1 is MDHEN and CDR2 is SYDVKM. The CDR3 is 15 residues long. The CDR3 sequence is CASSAWTADTGELFF. DNA of the CDR3: TGTGCCAGCAGTGCTTGGACAGCAGACACCGGGGAGCTGTTTTTT.

The table lists this clone with a count of one. DNA for the CDR3: TGTGCCAGCAGCTCCCAGGGGGCGGGGGAGACCCAGTACTTC. It is translated as CASSSQGAGETQYF. The chain combines TRBV5-5 with TRBJ2-5; 8 bases line up with TRBD1. The CDR3 consists of 14 residues. Germline V CDR1 and CDR2: SGHKS, YYEKEE (reference sequence). V lost 3 bases, J lost 5 bases, and 6 bases stayed unmatched.

The J gene is TRBJ2-7, the V gene TRBV25-1; D unclear. V was cut by 10 bases and J by 0 bases, with 7 bases left in between. The CDR3 consists of 11 residues. CDR1 MGHDK and CDR2 SYGVNS come from the germline V gene. The CDR3 DNA sequence: TGTGCCATCCACAGCTCCTACGAGCAGTACGTC. Translation: CAIHSSYEQYV.

Comment on this clone: This specimen includes other DNA sequences encoding the same CDR3. The gene calls are TRBV19 and TRBJ1-2, with TRBD1 matching over 7 bases. Germline V gene data show CDR1 as LNHDA and CDR2 as SQIVND (reference sequence). V was pared by 3 bases and J by 2 bases, with 6 bases of the junction left unmatched. The CDR3 is 15 amino acids. The CDR3: CASSINTGANYGYTF. Here the CDR3 DNA reads TGTGCCAGTAGTATCAACACAGGGGCCAACTATGGCTACACCTTC.

This clone was picked up a small number of times. One end of the junction is discordant with germline, which a read error may explain. The chain couples TRBV7-7 to TRBJ2-1, with 12 bases that match TRBD1. The CDR3 totals 16 residues. Looked up from germline, CDR1 is SSHAT and CDR2 is FNYEAQ (reference sequence). The CDR3 sequence: CASSPPGQGAPDEQFF. For the CDR3, the DNA is TGTGCTAGCAGCCCACCGGGACAGGGGGCGCCGGATGAGCAGTTCTTC.

The chain carries TRBV9 and TRBJ1-2; 7 bases are shared with TRBD1. The CDR3 length is 13 residues. Looked up from germline, CDR1 is SGDLS and CDR2 is YYNGEE. The V gene end was trimmed by 3 bases and the J gene end by 4 bases; junction bases not matched to a gene: 3. The CDR3 DNA reads as TGTGCCAGCAGCGCGGGACAGTTCTATGGCTACACCTTC. It encodes CASSAGQFYGYTF.

The V gene is TRBV30, the J gene TRBJ1-2, with 8 bases fitting TRBD1. The CDR3 runs 12 residues. J was trimmed by 7 bases and V by 5 bases; bases with no gene match: 6. CDR1 and CDR2 from the germline V gene are GTSNPN and SVGIG (reference sequence). The CDR3, as DNA: TGTGCCTGGTCGACAGGGGTCGGTGGCTACACCTTC. Its protein product is CAWSTGVGGYTF.

The chain uses TRBV5-4 and TRBJ2-1; 8 bases align to TRBD2. Trimming took 2 bases from V and 6 from J; bases not matched to a gene: 7. The CDR3 has 15 amino acids. The germline V gene encodes CDR1 SGHNT and CDR2 YYREEE (reference sequence). Here the CDR3 reads CASSFTREVFNEQFF. DNA of the CDR3: TGTGCCAGCAGCTTTACGCGGGAGGTCTTCAATGAGCAGTTCTTC.

This rearrangement joins TRBV19 to TRBJ2-5; D is undetermined. In germline, CDR1 is LNHDA, CDR2 SQIVND (reference sequence). The CDR3 runs 13 residues. Trimming shortened V by 5 bases and J by 2 bases, and 9 bases separated the two germline ends. CDR3 DNA: TGTGCCAGTAGTTCCTTCTCGCAAGAGACCCAGTACTTC. The encoded protein is CASSSFSQETQYF.

This sequence joins TRBV9 and TRBJ2-2; 8 bases agree with TRBD2. Trimming removed 0 bases from V and 5 bases from J; junction bases left unmatched: 6. Germline CDR1 is SGDLS and CDR2 is YYNGEE. The CDR3 extends over 16 amino acids. The CDR3 here is CASSVGGGRSTGELFF. The CDR3 DNA reads TGTGCCAGCAGCGTAGGGGGCGGGAGGAGTACCGGGGAGCTGTTTTTT.

The V call is TRBV6-5, the J call TRBJ2-3; D unclear. There are 12 residues in the CDR3. V gave up 4 bases and J gave up 2 bases, with 4 bases separating them. Germline V gene data show CDR1 as MNHEY and CDR2 as SVGAGI. This CDR3 reads CASSSNTDTQYF. The CDR3 DNA reads TGTGCCAGCAGTTCAAACACAGATACGCAGTATTTT.

The chain recombines TRBV7-6 with TRBJ1-2; D is unresolved. CDR1 and CDR2 (germline): SGHVS, FNYEAQ. The CDR3 loop spans 12 amino acids. Trimming took 5 bases from V and 1 from J, leaving 5 bases between them. CDR3 amino acids: CASSPGNYGYTF. The CDR3 DNA reads TGTGCCAGCAGCCCCGGTAACTATGGCTACACCTTC.